This T cell receptor (beta chain) appears in the sequencing data of a study of T-cell reconstitution after alpha-beta-depleted transplantation in children. The CDR3 consists of 16 residues. CDR1 and CDR2 (germline): MNHEY, SVGAGI. V was pared by 6 bases and J by 2 bases, with 8 bases of the junction left unmatched. Construction of the TCRbeta library involved unique molecular identifiers. TCRdb redid the calling of the PCR reads with MiXCR, one entry per CDR3 protein. There are hundreds of thousands of distinct CDR3 sequences in the sample; more than 9% occur only once, and roughly 4% lies in the top ten. At least ten counts were recorded for this clonotype.

The source is a human donor who donated a stem cell graft to a child with acute myeloid leukemia. The sequencing here drew on PBMCs from the stem cell graft donor, taken from the stem cell graft. The genes are TRBV6-5 and TRBJ1-3, with TRBD1 matching over 9 bases. The CDR3 region is CASSSSGTGTGNTIYF. CDR3 sequence (DNA): TGTGCCAGCAGCTCCTCCGGGACAGGGACTGGAAACACCATATATTTT.